This TCR beta chain was sequenced in a study of CDR3 diversity in severe acne. V was clipped by 7 bases and J by 0 bases, with 12 bases between them. The germline CDR1 and CDR2 sequences are ENHRY and SYGVKD. There are 14 residues in the CDR3. TCRdb re-called the PCR reads through MiXCR, storing one row per CDR3 protein. This table holds 84,000 or so distinct CDR3 sequences, about 48% found once. This clonotype appeared many times. The sequenced material came from blood. This clonotype was sampled from a male donor in good health, serving as a control. J is TRBJ1-2 and V is TRBV10-3; TRBD1 might be the D (5 bases). CDR3 bases: TGTGCCATCAAGAGGGACCGCACTAACTATGGCTACACCTTC. It is translated as CAIKRDRTNYGYTF.